These 30 T cell receptor beta chains originate from one sample sequenced in a study of patients and donors after allogeneic stem cell transplantation. TCRdb re-derived calls from the RT-PCR reads in MiXCR, one entry per CDR3 protein. There are about 960,000 distinct CDR3 sequences in the sample; approximately 19% occur only once, and around 6% lies in the top ten. The sample comprised blood, either unsorted or a sorted T cell fraction (not recorded which). The receptors stem from a human donor who was either an allogeneic HSCT recipient or a stem cell or donor lymphocyte infusion donor (not recorded which). It is not recorded whose cells these are; they may come from a transplant donor.

This clonotype was counted a few times. J is TRBJ2-5 and V is TRBV27; weak D call: TRBD1 (6 bases). The CDR3 runs 14 residues. Looked up from germline, CDR1 is MNHEY and CDR2 is SMNVEV (reference sequence). Between the trimmed V and J ends, which lost 7 bases and 0 bases, there was a span of 12 bases. The CDR3 sequence: CASISRDNQETQYF. The CDR3 DNA reads TGTGCCAGCATTAGCCGGGACAACCAAGAGACCCAGTACTTC.

This clonotype was recorded a few times. The rearrangement joins TRBV7-8 to TRBJ2-1, with D possibly being TRBD2 (6 bases). The CDR3 runs 17 residues. Trimming left V 5 bases short and J 5 bases short, with 22 bases between. Looked up from germline, CDR1 is SGHVS and CDR2 is FQNEAQ. The CDR3 DNA is TGTGCCAGCAGCACAATGCCGGGGGACCTCCCTGACAATGAGCAGTTCTTC. Translating gives CASSTMPGDLPDNEQFF.

This clonotype has just a few counts. The chain uses TRBV12-3 or TRBV12-4 and TRBJ2-5; TRBD1 agrees at 8 bases. Losses at the gene ends were 2 bases for V and 5 bases for J; bases not matched to a gene: 4. CDR3 size: 14 residues. The CDR3 region is CASSLLGQGETQYF. The CDR3 nucleotides read TGTGCCAGCAGTTTATTAGGACAGGGCGAGACCCAGTACTTC.

This clonotype was seen more than once but under ten times. V gene TRBV25-1 combines with J gene TRBJ2-2; D is undetermined. Trimming removed 8 bases from V and 1 base from J, with 8 bases in between. The CDR3 covers 13 residues. CDR1 is MGHDK, CDR2 SYGVNS, per germline. The CDR3 spells CASAGRNTGELFF. DNA for the CDR3: TGTGCCAGCGCCGGCCGGAACACCGGGGAGCTGTTTTTT. The whole variable domain, filled in from reference TRBV25-1 and TRBJ2-2, reads EADIYQTPRYLVIGTGKKITLECSQTMGHDKMYWYQQDPGMELHLIHYSYGVNSTEKGDLSSESTVSRIRTEHFPLTLESARPSHTSQYLCASAGRNTGELFFGEGSRLTVL.

This clonotype showed up just a few times. The chain combines TRBV6-1 with TRBJ2-7; a possible D gene is TRBD1 (6 bases). CDR3 length: 15 amino acids. V lost 5 bases and J lost 3, with 17 bases in between. In germline, CDR1 is MNHNS, CDR2 SASEGT. The CDR3 DNA reads as TGTGCCAGCAGTCGACAGGCAAGGAAGGGCTACGAGCAGTACTTC. This gives the protein CASSRQARKGYEQYF.

The J gene is TRBJ1-1, the V gene TRBV28; maybe TRBD1 (5 bases). Germline V lookup: CDR1 MDHEN, CDR2 SYDVKM. V dropped 6 bases and J dropped 0 bases, with 11 bases sitting between them. This CDR3 comprises 14 residues. CDR3 nucleotide sequence: TGTGCCAGCAGAGAGGGGTTGATGAACACTGAAGCTTTCTTT. Amino acid sequence: CASREGLMNTEAFF.

This chain links TRBV11-2 with TRBJ1-5; the D is unclear. Trimming cost V 5 bases and J 6 bases, with 14 bases left between them. The germline V gene has CDR1 SGHAT and CDR2 FQNNGV. CDR3 length: 14 amino acids. CDR3 nucleotides: TGTGCCAGCAGCCCCGGGCCATGGGCTCAGCCCCAGCATTTT. Protein sequence: CASSPGPWAQPQHF. Full variable domain (remainder filled in from reference TRBV11-2 and TRBJ1-5): EAGVAQSPRYKIIEKRQSVAFWCNPISGHATLYWYQQILGQGPKLLIQFQNNGVVDDSQLPKDRFSAERLKGVDSTLKIQPAKLEDSAVYLCASSPGPWAQPQHFGDGTRLSIL.

The gene calls are TRBV20-1 and TRBJ2-3, with 7 bases identical to TRBD2. Unmatched junction bases numbered 8, after V lost 3 bases and J lost 2 bases. Germline V lookup: CDR1 DFQATT, CDR2 SNEGSKA (reference sequence). This CDR3 contains 15 residues. For the CDR3, the DNA is TGCAGTGCTAGGGGAGGGGAGCTCCCCACAGATACGCAGTATTTT. It is translated as CSARGGELPTDTQYF.

The V gene is TRBV5-1, the J gene TRBJ1-1; D remains ambiguous. The length of the CDR3 is 14 residues. V lost 4 bases and J lost 0, with 10 bases in between. Germline CDR1 reads SGHRS; CDR2 reads YFSETQ. The CDR3 here is CASSPTPMNTEAFF. The DNA for the CDR3 is TGCGCCAGCAGCCCGACACCCATGAACACTGAAGCTTTCTTT.

This clonotype showed up just once. The rearrangement uses TRBV5-1 and TRBJ2-3; unclear D gene. The germline V and J ends were trimmed by 0 bases and 6 bases, with 11 bases remaining between them. This CDR3 comprises 14 residues. The germline gives CDR1 SGHRS, CDR2 YFSETQ. CDR3 residues: CASSLGIMSDTQYF. CDR3 nucleotides: TGCGCCAGCAGCTTGGGTATTATGTCGGATACGCAGTATTTT.

The chain is built from TRBV7-9 and TRBJ2-1, with 7 bases fitting TRBD2. CDR1 is SEHNR, CDR2 FQNEAQ, per germline (reference sequence). There are 15 residues in the CDR3. J was trimmed by 5 bases and V by 6 bases; bases with no gene match: 10. CDR3 region: CASRPLAVFDNEQFF. The DNA for the CDR3 is TGTGCCAGCAGACCTCTAGCGGTTTTCGACAATGAGCAGTTCTTC.

This chain joins TRBV20-1 and TRBJ2-7; 10 bases align to TRBD2. J gave up 4 bases and V 0 bases, and 15 bases lay outside the gene matches. The germline gives CDR1 DFQATT, CDR2 SNEGSKA (reference sequence). This CDR3 has 18 amino acids. This CDR3 is CSARDWEREGLWGYEQYF. CDR3 DNA: TGCAGTGCTAGAGATTGGGAGCGGGAGGGCCTTTGGGGGTACGAGCAGTACTTC.

CDR3 in DNA: TGTGCCAGCTCACCGCCTCTAGCGGGAGGGCCTAACGAGCAGTACTTC. Amino acids: CASSPPLAGGPNEQYF. This rearrangement joins TRBV18 to TRBJ2-7, with 12 bases aligning to TRBD2. J gave up 5 bases and V 3 bases, and 8 bases lay outside the gene matches. The CDR3 has 16 amino acids. The germline V gene has CDR1 KGHSH and CDR2 LQKENI.

V is TRBV14 and J is TRBJ1-5; D not certain. The V end was cut by 3 bases, the J end by 3 bases, with 12 bases between. Germline V gene data show CDR1 as SGHDN and CDR2 as FVKESK. The CDR3 loop spans 15 amino acids. This chain's CDR3 is CASSQGIIDNQPQHF. The CDR3 DNA sequence: TGTGCCAGCAGCCAGGGCATAATCGACAATCAGCCCCAGCATTTT.

This clonotype was seen only a few times. The CDR3: CASGISGIQETQYF. In DNA form, the CDR3 reads TGCGCCAGCGGAATTAGCGGGATCCAAGAGACCCAGTACTTC. This chain joins TRBV5-1 and TRBJ2-5, with 8 bases fitting TRBD2. V was clipped by 7 bases and J by 1 base; unmatched bases: 6. The germline V gene has CDR1 SGHRS and CDR2 YFSETQ. This CDR3 spans 14 amino acids.

The chain has TRBV11-1 and TRBJ1-1; possibly TRBD1 for D (5 bases). Trimming pared 4 bases from V and 10 bases from J, leaving 10 bases between. CDR1 is SGHAT, CDR2 FQDESV, per germline (reference sequence). The length of the CDR3 is 11 residues. The DNA for the CDR3 is TGTGCCAGCAGCTCAGGACAAGGAGCTTTCTTT. The encoded protein is CASSSGQGAFF.

This clonotype was seen at least ten times. This chain connects TRBV12-3 or TRBV12-4 to TRBJ2-7; no clear D. V was clipped by 2 bases and J by 5 bases, with 4 bases between them. The CDR3 covers 11 residues. The CDR3 DNA is TGTGCCAGCAGTTTAAGGAACGAGCAGTACTTC. Translation gives CASSLRNEQYF.

This clonotype was seen a few times. The chain links TRBV30 to TRBJ1-1; the D is unclear. The V end lost 4 bases, the J end lost 6 bases, and 12 bases lay between the germline ends. Germline V gives CDR1 GTSNPN, CDR2 SVGIG (reference sequence). This CDR3 is built from 12 residues. The CDR3 sequence: CAWTGVGAEAFF. For the CDR3, the DNA is TGTGCCTGGACCGGGGTCGGCGCTGAAGCTTTCTTT.

This clonotype was seen more than once but under ten times. The chain employs TRBV12-3 or TRBV12-4 and TRBJ2-1; D perhaps matches TRBD2 (6 bases). V gave up 3 bases and J gave up 10 bases, with 10 bases separating them. The CDR3 extends over 12 amino acids. The CDR3 DNA is TGTGCCAGCAGTTTCTGGGACTTCGAGCAGTTCTTC. Translating gives CASSFWDFEQFF.

This clonotype was observed a few times. The rearrangement uses TRBV12-3 or TRBV12-4 and TRBJ2-1; no clear D gene. This CDR3 contains 12 residues. Trimming shortened V by 3 bases and J by 6 bases, and 6 bases separated the two germline ends. CDR3 region: CASSFNLNEQFF. DNA for the CDR3: TGTGCCAGCAGTTTTAATCTCAATGAGCAGTTCTTC.

V gene TRBV6-2 or TRBV6-3 combines with J gene TRBJ2-3; TRBD2 matches at 14 bases. Germline V lookup: CDR1 MNHEY, CDR2 SVGEGT. The junction had 2 bases not matched to a gene; V was cut back by 0 bases and J by 3 bases. This CDR3 is built from 17 residues. CDR3 amino acids: CASSYSTSGGGTDTQYF. The CDR3 DNA reads TGTGCCAGCAGTTACTCGACTAGCGGGGGGGGGACAGATACGCAGTATTTT.

This clonotype appeared a few times. This sequence joins TRBV6-4 and TRBJ2-6, with 7 bases lining up with TRBD1. Trimming cost V 0 bases and J 1 base; bases outside gene matches: 9. In germline, CDR1 is MRHNA, CDR2 SNTAGT. The CDR3 runs to 19 residues. The CDR3 is CASSDSLGGRGSGANVLTF. Written as DNA, the CDR3 is TGTGCCAGCAGTGACTCTTTAGGGGGCAGGGGATCTGGGGCCAACGTCCTGACTTTC.

This chain links TRBV25-1 with TRBJ1-1; D not resolved. Trimming took off 1 base at V and 1 base at J, with 22 bases between the two ends. CDR1 is MGHDK and CDR2 is SYGVNS in the germline V gene. The CDR3 is 19 residues long. As DNA, the CDR3 is TGTGCCAGCAGTGAATTGAGAGGATCGACCAGCACCGGGAACACTGAAGCTTTCTTT. Translating gives CASSELRGSTSTGNTEAFF.

This clonotype came up a few times. The chain joins TRBV25-1 to TRBJ1-2; possible D gene TRBD1, 5 bases. The CDR3 loop spans 15 amino acids. V dropped 5 bases and J dropped 0 bases, with 13 bases sitting between them. The germline V gene encodes CDR1 MGHDK and CDR2 SYGVNS. The CDR3 here is CASSSGEGPNYGYTF. In DNA form, the CDR3 reads TGTGCCAGCAGTTCCGGGGAGGGGCCTAACTATGGCTACACCTTC.

In DNA, the CDR3 is TGTGCCAGCAGCCCCCGGACCAGAAAAGAGACCCAGTACTTC. It yields the protein CASSPRTRKETQYF. The J gene is TRBJ2-5, the V gene TRBV3-1; D gene uncertain. The CDR3 runs 14 residues. Trimming removed 4 bases at V and 3 bases at J, with 12 bases between. Per the germline V gene, CDR1 is LGHDT and CDR2 is YNNKEL (reference sequence).

This clonotype was seen a few times. The chain uses TRBV7-2 and TRBJ2-5; TRBD2 agrees at 7 bases. The CDR3 is made up of 15 amino acids. V lost 4 bases to trimming and J lost 0 bases; unmatched junction nucleotides: 5. The germline V gene encodes CDR1 SGHTA and CDR2 FQGNSA. Here the CDR3 reads CASSSQRGNQETQYF. The CDR3 DNA reads TGTGCCAGCAGCTCCCAGCGGGGTAACCAAGAGACCCAGTACTTC.

The chain carries TRBV5-5 and TRBJ1-3; no clear D. Trimming took off 0 bases at V and 0 bases at J, with 7 bases between the two ends. The CDR3 totals 15 residues. From germline, CDR1 is SGHKS and CDR2 YYEKEE (reference sequence). The CDR3 loop is CASSLVEFSGNTIYF. The CDR3 nucleotides read TGTGCCAGCAGCTTGGTTGAATTCTCTGGAAACACCATATATTTT.

In its sample, this clonotype was seen once. V and J are TRBV11-2 and TRBJ1-3; D is unclear. V lost 5 bases, J lost 4 bases, and 6 bases lay in between. Germline V CDR1 and CDR2: SGHAT, FQNNGV. This CDR3 comprises 12 residues. The CDR3 protein is CASSNTGNTIYF. CDR3 nucleotide sequence: TGTGCCAGCAGCAATACAGGAAACACCATATATTTT.

The chain employs TRBV12-3 or TRBV12-4 and TRBJ1-2; D is perhaps TRBD1 (6 bases). V lost 2 bases and J lost 2, with 12 bases in between. The CDR3 is 15 amino acids. The CDR3 reads CASSLNSGQNYGYTF. The CDR3 region has the DNA TGTGCCAGCAGTTTAAACTCCGGACAGAACTATGGCTACACCTTC.

The chain carries TRBV3-1 and TRBJ1-1; 7 positions agree with TRBD1. V lost 1 base and J lost 4; bases outside the gene matches: 12. This CDR3 comprises 17 residues. Germline V lookup: CDR1 LGHDT, CDR2 YNNKEL (reference sequence). CDR3 residues: CASSQGLRDRLITEAFF. The CDR3 DNA reads as TGTGCCAGCAGCCAAGGGCTGCGGGACAGACTTATCACTGAAGCTTTCTTT.